This TCR beta chain was documented in a study of CD8+ T cells in alopecia areata. Study background: At a dose of 5 to 10 mg twice daily, oral tofacitinib was given to treated patients. Overall study results and limits: On tofacitinib, scalp clonality and expanded CD8+ clones among top 100 fell significantly.

Notes on this clone: Its target is not known.

Treatment in this sample: oral pan-JAK inhibitor, 5-10 mg twice daily. Both peripheral blood and punch biopsies of lesional scalp skin were obtained from patients who had alopecia areata. Researchers picked out CD4+ and CD8+ T cells from PBMCs by sorting. V was pared by 2 bases and J by 4 bases, with 10 bases between. The V gene's germline CDR1 is LGHNA and CDR2 YSLEER. This CDR3 is 14 amino acids long. Sequencing used cDNA as its template, made by extracting RNA and reverse transcribing it. Sequencing used immunoSEQ multiplex PCR; TCRdb keeps in-frame clones, though not all of them. The sample lists over 150,000 clones, 58% occurring once.

The gene calls are TRBV4-3 and TRBJ2-3, with D hard to call. The sequence was collected from a human donor with alopecia areata. The specimen comprised CD4+ T cells sorted from blood, sampled at week 24, from a patient treated with tofacitinib. DNA of the CDR3: TGCGCCAGCAGCCAACAAAGAAATGCAGATACGCAGTATTTT. Protein: CASSQQRNADTQYF.